This TCR beta chain was identified in a study of T-cell memory formation after mild COVID-19 (TCRdb year 2021). In terms of the full investigation: TCR sequence clusters from the two donors were found to be largely donor specific. T-cell clones expanding and contracting after mild COVID-19 in two donors were tracked by longitudinal TCRalpha and TCRbeta repertoire sequencing. The cohort comprised two young, previously healthy adult volunteers, one female and one male.

Its CDR3 holds 15 amino acids, cysteine through phenylalanine. The entry retains the CDR3 DNA only, 45 bases that are in frame from base 1. V is clipped by 5 bases and J by 2 bases, and the sequence between their germline boundaries is 13 bases long. The germline V gene encodes CDR1 MGHRA and CDR2 YSYEKL. On the study overall, not on this receptor specifically: Clones that contracted from day 15 to 85 showed balanced CD4/CD8 phenotypes, whereas a second wave of clones that expanded from day 15 to 37 leaned towards CD4+. Contracting CD4+ clones were found mainly in CM and EM memory subsets, while CD8+ clones were enriched in EMRA. The study included only a couple of mild cases, and larger cohorts that include severe cases with pre-infection samples were judged to be necessary. Some responding clones were detected in pre-infection memory, suggesting pre-existing cross-reactive memory T cells joined the SARS-CoV-2 response. SARS-CoV-2 specificity of the second-wave clones peaking on day 37 was not confirmed.

Ficoll-Paque density gradient centrifugation was the method used to isolate PBMCs. Sequencer: Illumina NovaSeq 6000. TCRalpha and TCRbeta cDNA libraries were constructed by 5'RACE with constant-segment primers, with sample barcodes and unique molecular identifiers being introduced. Trizol reagent was used to extract RNA from every sample. Amplification of the libraries took two PCR steps, and the second step added a second sample barcode plus Illumina TruSeq adapters. Libraries were sequenced on an Illumina NovaSeq with 2 x 150 bp paired-end reads. The authors' pipeline ran thus. With migec v1.2.7, reads were demultiplexed and then collapsed into UMI-guided consensus sequences. Using mixcr v2.1.11, the UMI consensuses were aligned to TRA and TRB V and J templates and assembled into clonotypes. Expanded or contracted clonotypes were those called significant by both edgeR and NoisET, with noise models trained on biological replicates. For edgeR calls, the thresholds were a false discovery rate-adjusted p below 0.01 and a log2 fold-change of 1. As an exploratory analysis of dynamics, PCA with hierarchical clustering was applied to max-normalized trajectories of the 1000 most abundant clonotypes. Separately sequenced CD4+ and CD8+ repertoires were used to assign the CD4 or CD8 phenotype of responding clones. Through fastp at Q25 and MiXCR, TCRdb rebuilt clones from the public reads, retaining in-frame beta chains. Here each entry gathers all rows of one CDR3 protein and keeps the most common genes and DNA. TCRdb assigned the V and J calls; the authors' analysis was not used. The sample has tens of thousands of distinct CDR3 sequences on record, 9.5% to 15% of them singletons. Of the sample, approximately 24% is held by the ten largest clones.

This clonotype was observed a handful of times. The antigen it recognizes is unknown. No base-level quality is on record; no much larger clone is a single base apart. Sequencing input: PBMCs or a T cell subset sorted from them (not recorded which). This sequence was found in a man between 18 and 35 years old who had mild COVID-19 (a few samples of this study predate the infection). The sample titles of this study are shuffled in the database, so cell type and time point are left out; the donor was told from shared clones. The sequence joins TRBV4-1 to TRBJ1-3; confidence is insufficient to name the D gene. The encoded CDR3 is CASSFRVLTGNTIYF. The DNA sequence reads TGCGCCAGCAGCTTTCGGGTGCTAACTGGAAACACCATATATTTT.